This T cell receptor beta chain derives from a study of CD8+CD57+ T cells in acquired aplastic anemia. Background on the study: Recorded DNA amounts for sorted CD4+ and CD8+ cells had an average of around 3.4 ug.

The TCR beta profiling, which covered VDJ combination and CDR3 sequence, was carried out using genomic DNA as the template. Each CDR3 protein gets one entry after TCRdb re-called the reads with MiXCR. Seen here are approximately 220,000 distinct CDR3 sequences, approximately 45% observed once, and the top ten hold approximately 8%. This clonotype was observed many times. What it binds is not known. By flow cytometry, patients selected for sequencing had shown an expansion of CD8+CD57+ cells. Severe acquired aplastic anemia was diagnosed in all patients. Findings of the study overall: Statistical testing detected no significant gap in CD8+ Simpson's diversity between patients and controls. Comparison of patients with controls identified roughly 30 shared CD8+ CDR3 sequences.

This sequence was found in a human donor with aplastic anemia. Material: sorted CD4+, CD8+, or CD8+CD57+ T cells (not recorded which) from PBMCs.

The CDR3 bases are TGCGCCAGCAGTGAGCGGGCAGGGGGCGCGGCAGATACGCAGTATTTT. Amino acids: CASSERAGGAADTQYF. The gene calls are TRBV10-1 and TRBJ2-3; 8 nucleotides align to TRBD1. The V gene's germline CDR1 is WNHNN and CDR2 SYGVQD (reference sequence). This CDR3 region has 16 residues. The V gene end was trimmed by 2 bases and the J gene end by 4 bases; junction bases not matched to a gene: 8.